This T cell receptor beta chain was recorded in a study of spatial heterogeneity in lung cancer. Across the study: There were consistently more beta-chain sequences detected than alpha-chain sequences. For the average unique TCR and UMI combination, more than 8.5 occurrences appeared in raw reads.

Germline CDR1 reads MNHEY; CDR2 reads SVGEGT. CDR3 length: 15 amino acids. Trimming took 0 bases from V and 4 from J; bases not matched to a gene: 3. Documented time point: sample taken at primary tumor resection. Tumor, nontumor lung or frozen PBMC supplied whole RNA, sequenced without sorting. TCRdb fed the 5' RACE reads into MiXCR, producing one record per CDR3 protein. The data show about 38,000 distinct CDR3 sequences, with 6.5% to 9% seen just once and approximately 30% held by the top ten. Overall study findings and caveats: Ubiquitous expanded tumor TCRs were observed in blood more at resection than follow-up.

This clonotype was counted many times. Its antigen is still unknown. The V gene is TRBV6-2 or TRBV6-3, the J gene TRBJ2-1, with 7 positions matching TRBD1. The clonotype originates from a male donor with early-stage non-small cell lung cancer. The sequencing used PBMCs, collected at surgery. The CDR3 DNA follows: TGTGCCAGCAGTTACTCAGGGACAGCTTACAATGAGCAGTTCTTC. Amino acid sequence: CASSYSGTAYNEQFF.